This T cell receptor (beta chain) appears in the sequencing data of a study of early T cells in non-severe SARS-CoV-2 infection. TCRdb re-called the 5' RACE reads through MiXCR, storing one row per CDR3 protein. Among around 80,000 distinct CDR3 sequences, 11% were seen once, and the ten largest hold about 12%. This clonotype has ten or more counts. The TCR originated in an adult who was a healthcare worker with PCR-confirmed SARS-CoV-2 infection or an uninfected control (not recorded which). This material consisted of whole blood, taken at baseline.

This chain's CDR3 is CAISEPGQGRTGELFF. The CDR3, as DNA: TGTGCCATCAGTGAGCCCGGACAGGGACGGACCGGGGAGCTGTTTTTT. The chain couples TRBV10-3 to TRBJ2-2; 8 bases map to TRBD1. The CDR3 has 16 amino acids. CDR1 is ENHRY, CDR2 SYGVKD, per germline. V lost 2 bases and J lost 5; bases outside the gene matches: 7.